This T cell receptor beta chain comes out of a study of T cell responses to AZD1222 COVID-19 vaccine. Study-wide findings and caveats: It was only after the peak T cell response that any repertoires were sampled.

Libraries were prepared by immunoSEQ multiplex PCR; TCRdb keeps only in-frame clonotypes and omits some of them. The profile shows about 170,000 clones, around nine tenths of them singletons. Notes on this clone: What it recognizes is unknown.

The TCR comes from an adult who received the AZD1222 COVID-19 vaccine. The sample consisted of peripheral blood, taken 28 days after the second AZD1222 dose.

As DNA, the CDR3 is TGTGCCAGTAGTAACAGCGGGGGGAGACAGACCGGGGAGCTGTTTTTT. This sequence encodes CASSNSGGRQTGELFF. The rearrangement joins TRBV19 to TRBJ2-2, with 9 bases that match TRBD2. This CDR3 contains 16 residues. The V gene's germline CDR1 is LNHDA and CDR2 SQIVND (reference sequence). J gave up 5 bases and V 4 bases, and 8 bases lay outside the gene matches.